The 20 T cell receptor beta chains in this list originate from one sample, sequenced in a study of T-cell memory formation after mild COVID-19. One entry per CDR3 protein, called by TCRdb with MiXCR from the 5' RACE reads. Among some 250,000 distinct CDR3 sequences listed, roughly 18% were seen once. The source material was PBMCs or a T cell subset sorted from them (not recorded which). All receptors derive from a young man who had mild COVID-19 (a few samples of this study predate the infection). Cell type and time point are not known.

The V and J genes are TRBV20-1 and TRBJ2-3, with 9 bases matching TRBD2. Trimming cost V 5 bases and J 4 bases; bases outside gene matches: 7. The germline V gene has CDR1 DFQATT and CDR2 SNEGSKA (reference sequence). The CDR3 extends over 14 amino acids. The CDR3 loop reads CSAESAGGPDTQYF. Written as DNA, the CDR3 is TGCAGTGCTGAGAGTGCGGGGGGGCCAGATACGCAGTATTTT.

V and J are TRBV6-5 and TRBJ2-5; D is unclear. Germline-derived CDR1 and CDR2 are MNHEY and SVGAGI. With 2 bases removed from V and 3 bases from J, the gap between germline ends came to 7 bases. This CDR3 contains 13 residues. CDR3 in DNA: TGTGCCAGCAGTTACAGGGAAAAAGAGACCCAGTACTTC. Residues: CASSYREKETQYF.

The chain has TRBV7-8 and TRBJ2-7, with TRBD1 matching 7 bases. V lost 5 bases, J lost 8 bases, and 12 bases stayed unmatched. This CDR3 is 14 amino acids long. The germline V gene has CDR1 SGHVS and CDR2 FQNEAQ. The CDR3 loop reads CASSGRTGRIKQYV. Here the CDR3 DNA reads TGTGCCAGCAGCGGCAGGACAGGTAGGATCAAGCAGTACGTC.

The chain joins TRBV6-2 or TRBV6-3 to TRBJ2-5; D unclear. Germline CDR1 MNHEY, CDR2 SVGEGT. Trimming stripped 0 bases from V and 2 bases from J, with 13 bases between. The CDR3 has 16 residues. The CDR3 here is CASSYSRSRSQETQYF. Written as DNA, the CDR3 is TGTGCCAGCAGTTACTCGAGATCACGGTCACAAGAGACCCAGTACTTC.

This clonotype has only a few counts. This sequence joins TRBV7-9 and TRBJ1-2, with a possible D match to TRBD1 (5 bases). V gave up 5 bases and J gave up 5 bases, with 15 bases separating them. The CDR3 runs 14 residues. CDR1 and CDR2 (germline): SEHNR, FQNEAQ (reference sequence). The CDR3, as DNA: TGTGCCAGCAGCCCGATAGACAGCGATTATGGCTACACCTTC. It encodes CASSPIDSDYGYTF.

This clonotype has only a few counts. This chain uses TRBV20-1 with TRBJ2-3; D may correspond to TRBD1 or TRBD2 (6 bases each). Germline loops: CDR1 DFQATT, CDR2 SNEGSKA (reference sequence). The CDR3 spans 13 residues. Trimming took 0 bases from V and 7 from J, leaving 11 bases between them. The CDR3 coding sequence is TGCAGTGCTAGAGAGGGGGGCGGAAATACGCAGTATTTT. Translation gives CSAREGGGNTQYF.

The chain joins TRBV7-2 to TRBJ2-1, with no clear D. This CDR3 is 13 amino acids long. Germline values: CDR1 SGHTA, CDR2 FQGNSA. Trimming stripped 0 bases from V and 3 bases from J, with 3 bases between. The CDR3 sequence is CASSLAHYNEQFF. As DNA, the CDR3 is TGTGCCAGCAGCTTAGCGCACTACAATGAGCAGTTCTTC.

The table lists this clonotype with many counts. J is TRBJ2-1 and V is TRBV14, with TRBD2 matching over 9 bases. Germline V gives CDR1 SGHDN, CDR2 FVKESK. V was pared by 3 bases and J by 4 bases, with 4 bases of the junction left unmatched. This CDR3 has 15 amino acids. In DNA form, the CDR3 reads TGTGCCAGCAGCCAGCTACTAGCGGGTTACAATGAGCAGTTCTTC. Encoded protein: CASSQLLAGYNEQFF.

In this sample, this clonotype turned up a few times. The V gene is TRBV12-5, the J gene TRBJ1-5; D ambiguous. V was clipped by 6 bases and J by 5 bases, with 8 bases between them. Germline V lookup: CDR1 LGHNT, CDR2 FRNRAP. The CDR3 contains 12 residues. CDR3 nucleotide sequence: TGTGCTAGTGGCGAATTGGATCAGCCCCAGCATTTT. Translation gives CASGELDQPQHF.

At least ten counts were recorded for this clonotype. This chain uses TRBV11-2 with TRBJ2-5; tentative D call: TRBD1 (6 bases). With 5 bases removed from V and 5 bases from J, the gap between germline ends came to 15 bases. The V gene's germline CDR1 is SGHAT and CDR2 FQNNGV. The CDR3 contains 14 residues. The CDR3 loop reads CASSLRSQGETQYF. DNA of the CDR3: TGTGCCAGCAGCCTACGAAGTCAGGGGGAGACCCAGTACTTC.

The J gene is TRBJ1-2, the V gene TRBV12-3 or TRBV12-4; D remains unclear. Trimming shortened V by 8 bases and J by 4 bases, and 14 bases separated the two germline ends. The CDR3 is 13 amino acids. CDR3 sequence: CASGAGSGYGYTF. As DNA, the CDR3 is TGTGCCAGCGGTGCAGGAAGTGGCTATGGCTACACCTTC.

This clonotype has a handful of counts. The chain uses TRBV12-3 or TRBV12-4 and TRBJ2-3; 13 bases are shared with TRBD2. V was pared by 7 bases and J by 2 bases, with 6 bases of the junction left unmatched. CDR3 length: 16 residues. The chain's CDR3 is CASNLGLAGVTDTQYF. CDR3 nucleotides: TGTGCCAGCAACCTTGGACTAGCGGGGGTCACAGATACGCAGTATTTT.

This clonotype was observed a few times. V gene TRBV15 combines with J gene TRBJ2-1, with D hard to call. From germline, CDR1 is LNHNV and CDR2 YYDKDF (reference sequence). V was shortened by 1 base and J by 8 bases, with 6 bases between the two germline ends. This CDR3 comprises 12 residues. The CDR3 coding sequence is TGTGCCACCAGCAGAGTCGTGGATGAGCAGTTCTTC. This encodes CATSRVVDEQFF.

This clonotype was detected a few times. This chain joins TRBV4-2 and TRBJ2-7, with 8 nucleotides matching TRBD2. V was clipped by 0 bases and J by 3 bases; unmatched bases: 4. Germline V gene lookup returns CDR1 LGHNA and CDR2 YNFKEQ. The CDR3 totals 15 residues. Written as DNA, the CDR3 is TGTGCCAGCAGCCAAGAGGGACTAGTCGGCTACGAGCAGTACTTC. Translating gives CASSQEGLVGYEQYF.

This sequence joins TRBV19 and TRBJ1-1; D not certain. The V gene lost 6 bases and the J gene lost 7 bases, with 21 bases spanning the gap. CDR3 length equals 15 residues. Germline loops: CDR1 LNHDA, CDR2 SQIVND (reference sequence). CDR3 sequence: CASRSQQRRVDEAFF. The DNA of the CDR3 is TGTGCCAGTAGGTCACAACAGAGACGGGTGGATGAAGCTTTCTTT.

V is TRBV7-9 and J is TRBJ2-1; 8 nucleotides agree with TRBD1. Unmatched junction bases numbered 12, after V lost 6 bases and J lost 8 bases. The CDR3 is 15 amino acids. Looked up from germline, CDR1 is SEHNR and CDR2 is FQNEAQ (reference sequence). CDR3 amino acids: CASRLGQGRMDEQFF. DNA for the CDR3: TGTGCCAGCAGACTCGGACAGGGTAGGATGGATGAGCAGTTCTTC.

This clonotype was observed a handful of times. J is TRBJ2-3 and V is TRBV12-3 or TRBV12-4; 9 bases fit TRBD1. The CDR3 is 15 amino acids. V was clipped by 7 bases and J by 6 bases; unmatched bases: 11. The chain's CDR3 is CASNIRDRVRDTQYF. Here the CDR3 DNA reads TGTGCCAGCAACATCCGGGACAGGGTTCGTGATACGCAGTATTTT.

The CDR3 coding sequence is TGTGCCAGCAGTTCGGGACCGACCCAAGAGACCCAGTACTTC. It codes for CASSSGPTQETQYF. The chain joins TRBV6-5 to TRBJ2-5; D tentatively reads TRBD1 or TRBD2 (5 bases each). The germline V gene has CDR1 MNHEY and CDR2 SVGAGI. The CDR3 contains 14 residues. Trimming left V 4 bases short and J 1 base short, with 10 bases between.

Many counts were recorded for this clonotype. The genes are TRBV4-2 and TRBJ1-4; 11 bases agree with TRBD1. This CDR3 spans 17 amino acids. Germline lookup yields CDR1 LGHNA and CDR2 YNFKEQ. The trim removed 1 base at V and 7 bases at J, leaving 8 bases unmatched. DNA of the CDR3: TGTGCCAGCAGCCAAGGAGGCCCCGGGACAGGGGGTGAAAAACTGTTTTTT. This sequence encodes CASSQGGPGTGGEKLFF.

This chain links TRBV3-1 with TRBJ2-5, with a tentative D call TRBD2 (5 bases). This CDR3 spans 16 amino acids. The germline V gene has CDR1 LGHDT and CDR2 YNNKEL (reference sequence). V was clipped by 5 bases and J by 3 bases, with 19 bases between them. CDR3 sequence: CASSVPAGPTKETQYF. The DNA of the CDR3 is TGTGCCAGCAGCGTACCCGCCGGACCGACTAAAGAGACCCAGTACTTC.